One T cell receptor beta chain is described in this entry. It has no known antigen specificity. Base quality data are lacking; no much larger clone is found one base away. The CDR3 holds 13 amino acids from the cysteine to the phenylalanine. CDR3 DNA only is kept here, 39 bases in frame from base 1. The germline V gene encodes CDR1 SGHTA and CDR2 FQGNSA. At the junction V is shortened by 3 bases and J by 7 bases, with 10 bases in between. This sample was included in a study of blood T cell repertoires in COVID-19 (dated by TCRdb to the early 2020s). For the wider study: Samples from collaborators originated in the United States, Italy and Spain and spanned both the acute and convalescent phases of COVID-19. The prospective study material was composed of cDNA or gDNA derived from T cells, B-cell-depleted T cells, or PBMCs. The dataset comprised deeply sampled blood TCRbeta repertoires from subjects exposed to, actively infected with, or recovered from COVID-19. The repertoires were made available in a free public database intended to serve as a resource for research on the immune response to SARS-CoV-2. Samples were obtained from the ongoing ImmuneRACE study (first 160 participants) and from about 1,300 subjects provided by 6 global collaborators. Nearly every sample came with metadata listing a de-identified subject ID, COVID-19 status, age in years and sex. Where available, HLA class I and class II types were taken from metadata supplied by the sample provider and were not determined by assay-based typing.

The collaborating institutions used their own protocols to collect whole blood in K2EDTA tubes. For TCRbeta analysis, collaborators shipped samples as frozen whole blood, isolated PBMCs, or DNA extracted from either of those sample types. What the authors observed across the whole study: How much clinical and demographic metadata was included differed by source and by participant, and the metadata was provided uncurated.

The immunoSEQ Assay, a bias-controlled multiplex PCR, was used to amplify TCRbeta CDR3 regions from genomic DNA. In the source study's methods: The number of nucleated cells in each sample was estimated by amplification of reference gene primers within the assay. Sequence reads were collapsed and filtered to measure the absolute abundance of every unique TCRbeta CDR3 rearrangement. Productive Simpson clonality was computed per sample as the square root of Simpson's diversity index over productive rearrangements. This immuneACCESS table, as held by TCRdb, lists in-frame sequences with V and J called but not all clones. Of the missing ones, under half trace to an unresolved V gene in checked studies; the others have no known cause. The DNA was the basis for D and trimming; V, J and clone size are from that table. For this sample the table gives approximately 250,000 clones, of which around 83% were detected only once. The top ten hold approximately 0.89% of the sample.

The sequence joins TRBV7-2 to TRBJ2-1; the D gene cannot be resolved reliably. Sequenced material: peripheral blood. The TCR comes from a man aged 35 to 55 with acute or convalescent COVID-19. The CDR3 is CASSFSGGNEQFF. The bases are TGTGCCAGCAGCTTCTCCGGCGGAAATGAGCAGTTCTTC.